Below are 10 T cell receptor beta chains sequenced from a single sample in a study of shared clonotypes between healthy human individuals. Produced via immunoSEQ multiplex PCR; TCRdb's table is partial and in-frame only. Altogether some 2,000,000 clones are present, 95% being singletons, with the ten largest covering roughly 0.13%. The sample was naive CD4+ T cells sorted from blood. Subset here: CD45RA+ positively selected. The receptor set was obtained from a man younger than 30 in good health.

Regarding this clone: This specimen includes other DNA sequences encoding the same CDR3. This chain connects TRBV7-9 to TRBJ2-1; D unclear. The CDR3 has 13 residues. V lost 1 base and J lost 6, with 7 bases in between. Germline lookup yields CDR1 SEHNR and CDR2 FQNEAQ (reference sequence). The CDR3 loop reads CASSLGTSNEQFF. Here the CDR3 DNA reads TGTGCCAGCAGCTTAGGTACCAGCAATGAGCAGTTCTTC.

For this clone: The same CDR3 arises from other DNA sequences in this sample as well. This chain connects TRBV18 to TRBJ1-1; D unclear. This CDR3 is 13 amino acids long. From germline, CDR1 is KGHSH and CDR2 LQKENI. Trimming cost V 3 bases and J 1 base, with 6 bases left between them. The CDR3 is CASSPPGNTEAFF. The CDR3 coding sequence is TGTGCCAGCTCACCCCCAGGGAACACTGAAGCTTTCTTT.

This chain connects TRBV2 to TRBJ1-6, with D hard to call. The CDR3 has 15 residues. V lost 7 bases and J 8 bases, leaving 18 bases between the germline ends. Per germline, CDR1 SNHLY and CDR2 FYNNEI. The CDR3 DNA reads TGTGCCAGCACCATAGGAGTTTCTATCGATTCACCCCTCCACTTT. Protein: CASTIGVSIDSPLHF.

This clone has only a few counts. This chain joins TRBV7-2 and TRBJ1-5; D possibly corresponds to TRBD1 (5 bases). The CDR3 totals 14 residues. The germline V gene has CDR1 SGHTA and CDR2 FQGNSA. V lost 4 bases, J lost 2 bases, and 9 bases lay in between. The CDR3 nucleotides read TGTGCCAGCAGCTCCCGGGACGGCAATCAGCCCCAGCATTTT. It codes for CASSSRDGNQPQHF.

The rearrangement links TRBV6-1 to TRBJ2-4, with TRBD1 as a possible D gene (5 bases). Trimming stripped 10 bases from V and 0 bases from J, with 16 bases between. Germline-derived CDR1 and CDR2 are MNHNS and SASEGT. The CDR3 totals 15 residues. Written as DNA, the CDR3 is TGTGCCACTTTAACTTGGGGCCTAGCCAAAAACATTCAGTACTTC. As protein: CATLTWGLAKNIQYF.

The V gene is TRBV7-8, the J gene TRBJ1-4, with D unresolved. Trimming stripped 1 base from V and 1 base from J, with 13 bases between. This CDR3 spans 17 amino acids. Germline loops: CDR1 SGHVS, CDR2 FQNEAQ. This chain's CDR3 is CASSLVGGPLTNEKLFF. The CDR3 DNA reads TGTGCCAGCAGCTTAGTGGGCGGACCCTTAACTAATGAAAAACTGTTTTTT.

This chain uses TRBV20-1 with TRBJ2-7; no clear D gene. From germline, CDR1 is DFQATT and CDR2 SNEGSKA (reference sequence). The CDR3 length is 10 residues. The CDR3 DNA reads TGCAGCACCGGGCGGAACGAGCAGTACTTC. Translation gives CSTGRNEQYF.

V is TRBV10-3 and J is TRBJ1-1; TRBD1 might be the D (5 bases). The CDR3 runs to 15 residues. Between the trimmed V and J ends, which lost 0 bases and 5 bases, there was a span of 13 bases. The germline V gene has CDR1 ENHRY and CDR2 SYGVKD. The CDR3: CAISESAGLRTEAFF. CDR3 DNA sequence: TGTGCCATCAGTGAGTCGGCAGGGTTGCGTACTGAAGCTTTCTTT.

This rearrangement joins TRBV5-1 to TRBJ2-7, with a tentative D call TRBD2 (5 bases). Trimming removed 0 bases at V and 0 bases at J, with 13 bases between. CDR3 size: 16 residues. The V gene's germline CDR1 is SGHRS and CDR2 YFSETQ. CDR3 sequence: CASSLGGSGNSYEQYF. CDR3 coding DNA: TGCGCCAGCAGCTTGGGTGGCAGCGGCAACTCCTACGAGCAGTACTTC.

The chain links TRBV6-5 to TRBJ2-1; 11 bases line up with TRBD1. The CDR3 runs 15 residues. The V segment lost 7 bases and the J segment 9 bases; nucleotides outside the gene matches: 11. Germline V gene sequence: CDR1 MNHEY, CDR2 SVGAGI. The CDR3 sequence is CASTPGQGVRGEQFF. The DNA for the CDR3 is TGTGCCAGCACCCCGGGACAGGGGGTTCGGGGTGAGCAGTTCTTC.